A selection of T cell receptor beta chains follows, all from one sample in a study of blood T cell repertoires in COVID-19. The repertoire was sequenced with immunoSEQ multiplex PCR; TCRdb's copy has only in-frame clones and lacks some. The sample shows roughly 16,000 clones, roughly 86% of them seen only once. The sample taken for sequencing was peripheral blood. These receptor sequences come from a human donor in a cohort sampled during active COVID-19. Each CDR3 is given with its conserved first and last residue. D genes are given only for firm matches. Size is stated for part of the rows, as once, few or many counts, or as a class when the clone is expanded.

CDR3aa	CDR3nt	d_gene	v_gene	abundance	len	j_gene
CASSLDGDGNTEAFF	TGCGCCAGCAGCTTGGACGGGGATGGGAACACTGAAGCTTTCTTT	NA	TRBV5-1	NA	15	TRBJ1-1
CASVGAGGANVLTF	TGTGCCAGCGTAGGGGCGGGAGGGGCCAACGTCCTGACTTTC	NA	TRBV28	NA	14	TRBJ2-6
CASSLSSGRANDNEQFF	TGTGCCAGCAGTTTATCAAGCGGGAGGGCCAATGACAATGAGCAGTTCTTC	TRBD2	TRBV27	once	17	TRBJ2-1
CAGQSSYNSPLHF	TGTGCCGGCCAAAGCTCCTATAATTCACCCCTCCACTTT	NA	TRBV30	NA	13	TRBJ1-6
CASRRTGPGHEQYF	TGCGCCAGCAGGAGGACAGGGCCTGGGCACGAGCAGTACTTC	TRBD1	TRBV10-1	few	14	TRBJ2-7
CASSHGQGEQFF	TGTGCCAGCAGCCACGGACAGGGCGAGCAGTTCTTC	TRBD1	TRBV7-9	NA	12	TRBJ2-1
CASSPGRYTEAFF	TGTGCCAGCAGCCCCGGTCGGTACACTGAAGCTTTCTTT	NA	TRBV14	once	13	TRBJ1-1
CASSPVRDTDTQYF	TGCGCCAGCAGTCCGGTACGAGACACAGATACGCAGTATTTT	NA	TRBV10-1	NA	14	TRBJ2-3
CASSSPTGLVHEQYF	TGTGCCAGCAGTTCCCCGACAGGATTGGTGCACGAGCAGTACTTC	NA	TRBV28	few	15	TRBJ2-7
CASSQSATGGREQYF	TGTGCCAGCAGCCAATCCGCGACAGGGGGCCGCGAGCAGTACTTC	TRBD1	TRBV16	NA	15	TRBJ2-7
CASSLWASGGQETQYF	TGCGCCAGCAGCTTGTGGGCTAGCGGGGGCCAAGAGACCCAGTACTTC	TRBD2	TRBV5-1	NA	16	TRBJ2-5